Reported below is one TCR beta chain. CDR3 length: 17 amino acids. Germline V gene data show CDR1 as SGHRS and CDR2 as YFSETQ. V dropped 4 bases and J dropped 4; count of bases not matched to a gene: 16. Generated by immunoSEQ multiplex PCR, the TCRdb table keeps only in-frame clones and is missing some. Here the sample spans under 7,500 clones, 65% to 85% being singletons. The record originates from a study of immune evolution from preneoplasia to lung adenocarcinoma. V usage is TRBV5-1 and J usage is TRBJ1-2; TRBD1 matches 7 bases. The sequenced material came from FFPE minimally invasive lung adenocarcinoma tissue. This clonotype originated in a person aged 50 or older with lung adenocarcinoma. The chain's CDR3 is CASSATGSGLRGYGYTF. The CDR3, as DNA: TGCGCCAGCAGCGCGACAGGGAGTGGCCTACGAGGCTATGGCTACACCTTC.